A single sample is the source of the 11 T cell receptor beta chains below, sequenced in a study of T-cell memory formation after mild COVID-19. Each CDR3 protein is one row after TCRdb ran MiXCR on the 5' RACE reads. The sample holds roughly 410,000 distinct CDR3 sequences, less than 25% seen once. The source material was PBMCs or a T cell subset sorted from them (not recorded which). The receptors originated from an adult woman who had mild COVID-19 (a few samples of this study predate the infection). Cell type and time point are not known.

This chain connects TRBV6-5 to TRBJ2-5, with 12 bases lining up with TRBD1. Per germline, CDR1 MNHEY and CDR2 SVGAGI. Trimming took 6 bases from V and 5 from J; bases not matched to a gene: 7. This CDR3 comprises 15 residues. The CDR3 loop is CASSPRDRGRETQYF. CDR3 DNA sequence: TGTGCCAGCAGCCCCAGGGACAGGGGGCGGGAGACCCAGTACTTC.

This clonotype was counted only a few times. V gene TRBV4-3 combines with J gene TRBJ2-2, with 10 bases matching TRBD2. Trimming cost V 2 bases and J 7 bases; bases outside gene matches: 4. The CDR3 consists of 15 residues. The germline CDR1 and CDR2 sequences are LGHNA and YSLEER. CDR3 bases: TGCGCCAGCAGCCAACTAGCGGGAGAAGGCGGGGAGCTGTTTTTT. Protein: CASSQLAGEGGELFF.

The chain has TRBV7-2 and TRBJ1-2, with TRBD1 as a possible D gene (5 bases). In germline, CDR1 is SGHTA, CDR2 FQGNSA. V was trimmed by 8 bases and J by 2 bases, leaving 15 bases between them. This CDR3 is 14 amino acids long. This CDR3 reads CASRETEVNYGYTF. Written as DNA, the CDR3 is TGTGCCAGCCGCGAGACAGAAGTCAACTATGGCTACACCTTC.

This clonotype occurred once. J is TRBJ2-1 and V is TRBV18; 9 bases match TRBD2. The germline CDR1 and CDR2 sequences are KGHSH and LQKENI. The CDR3 consists of 16 residues. The V gene end was trimmed by 3 bases and the J gene end by 6 bases; junction bases not matched to a gene: 9. The CDR3 region has the DNA TGTGCCAGCTCACCCGATTCGAGCGGGAGGAGCAATGAGCAGTTCTTC. It is translated as CASSPDSSGRSNEQFF.

This chain links TRBV6-1 with TRBJ2-7, with a weak D call TRBD1 (6 bases). Looked up from germline, CDR1 is MNHNS and CDR2 is SASEGT. The CDR3 runs 15 residues. With 1 base removed from V and 0 bases from J, the gap between germline ends came to 10 bases. The CDR3 bases are TGTGCCAGCAGTGAAGAGGGGGACGGCTCCTACGAGCAGTACTTC. It yields the protein CASSEEGDGSYEQYF.

In this sample, this clonotype turned up a few times. In nucleotides, the CDR3 is TGTGCCAGCAGCCAAGATACAGATACGCAGTATTTT. Translating it yields CASSQDTDTQYF. The chain links TRBV4-2 to TRBJ2-3; D gene unclear. The V and J ends lost 0 bases and 3 bases respectively, with 1 base between them. The CDR3 extends over 12 amino acids. Germline V gene sequence: CDR1 LGHNA, CDR2 YNFKEQ.

This chain uses TRBV20-1 with TRBJ1-1; D gene ambiguous. Germline CDR1 reads DFQATT; CDR2 reads SNEGSKA (reference sequence). The ends were cut back, 6 bases at V and 3 bases at J, with 11 bases in the middle. The CDR3 has 12 residues. The CDR3 coding sequence is TGCAGTGCCCCGAGGGATTACACTGAAGCTTTCTTT. Its translation is CSAPRDYTEAFF.

The chain uses TRBV15 and TRBJ2-3; no clear D. CDR1 and CDR2 from the germline V gene are LNHNV and YYDKDF (reference sequence). CDR3 size: 14 residues. V lost 4 bases, J lost 8 bases, and 16 bases lay in between. In DNA form, the CDR3 reads TGTGCCACCAGCATCCCCCAACAGCGTGGTACGCAGTATTTT. Encoded protein: CATSIPQQRGTQYF.

The chain recombines TRBV27 with TRBJ2-3; 7 bases match TRBD2. Germline CDR1 and CDR2: MNHEY and SMNVEV (reference sequence). V lost 7 bases, J lost 4 bases, and 11 bases stayed unmatched. CDR3 length: 15 residues. The CDR3 loop reads CASTRAGVPPDTQYF. CDR3 nucleotide sequence: TGTGCCAGCACCCGGGCGGGAGTCCCCCCAGATACGCAGTATTTT.

There are a few counts of this clonotype. The gene calls are TRBV12-3 or TRBV12-4 and TRBJ1-2; no clear D gene. V shed 3 bases and J shed 4 bases, with 15 bases lying between them. This CDR3 has 15 residues. The CDR3 region is CASSFSLGLLYGYTF. CDR3 nucleotide sequence: TGTGCCAGCAGTTTTAGCCTCGGACTGCTCTATGGCTACACCTTC.

This clonotype turned up a few times. J is TRBJ2-2 and V is TRBV5-1; D is ambiguous. Germline lookup yields CDR1 SGHRS and CDR2 YFSETQ. The CDR3 covers 14 residues. V was shortened by 0 bases and J by 7 bases, with 10 bases between the two germline ends. CDR3 nucleotides: TGCGCCAGCAGCTTGGAAAAGGCCCTCGGGGAGCTGTTTTTT. Translating it yields CASSLEKALGELFF.